The 11 T cell receptor beta chains presented below share a single source sample, sequenced in a study of T cell repertoires in cytomegalovirus infection. MiXCR, run by TCRdb on the reads, gives a single entry per CDR3 protein. The sample lists 150,000 to 200,000 distinct CDR3 sequences, roughly 9% occurring once. Sequenced sample: PBMCs. The receptors stem from a human donor in good health (CMV status not recorded). Some clones in this sample may be carry-over from other donors' samples.

Regarding this clonotype: This clone may be a read error of a much larger clone one base away. The chain is built from TRBV7-2 and TRBJ1-1; TRBD1 aligns across 9 bases. Germline values: CDR1 SGHTA, CDR2 FQGNSA. The CDR3 contains 15 residues. The CDR3 reads CPSSSPDRGNTEAFF. The CDR3 DNA is TGTCCCAGCAGCTCCCCGGACAGGGGTAACACTGAAGCTTTCTTT.

There are many counts of this clonotype. This chain joins TRBV7-2 and TRBJ2-3; 9 nucleotides line up with TRBD2. The CDR3 has 15 amino acids. The germline gives CDR1 SGHTA, CDR2 FQGNSA. V lost 4 bases, J lost 4 bases, and 6 bases stayed unmatched. The DNA for the CDR3 is TGTGCCAGCAGCTCACCGGGACTAGCATCAGATACGCAGTATTTT. It yields the protein CASSSPGLASDTQYF.

The table lists this clonotype with many counts. The rearrangement links TRBV7-2 to TRBJ2-3; tentative D call: TRBD2 (6 bases). The CDR3 is 14 residues long. Trimming pared 1 base from V and 3 bases from J, leaving 8 bases between. Germline V gene sequence: CDR1 SGHTA, CDR2 FQGNSA. CDR3 nucleotides: TGTGCCAGCAGCTTAGATCGGGGGACAGATACGCAGTATTTT. Translated: CASSLDRGTDTQYF.

This clonotype appeared many times. V and J are TRBV7-6 and TRBJ2-7, with D possibly matching TRBD1 (6 bases). Looked up from germline, CDR1 is SGHVS and CDR2 is FNYEAQ. Trimming removed 0 bases from V and 7 bases from J, with 10 bases in between. The CDR3 has 13 residues. The CDR3 DNA reads TGTGCCAGCAGCTTAGCTGAAGGGGGTGAGCAGTACTTC. Protein product: CASSLAEGGEQYF.

In its sample, this clonotype was seen a few times. This chain connects TRBV15 to TRBJ2-1; D possibly corresponds to TRBD1 (5 bases). Per the germline V gene, CDR1 is LNHNV and CDR2 is YYDKDF (reference sequence). With 8 bases removed from V and 2 bases from J, the gap between germline ends came to 13 bases. The CDR3 is 14 residues long. DNA of the CDR3: TGTGCCACCGGCCCAGGGAACCCCTACAATGAGCAGTTCTTC. Protein: CATGPGNPYNEQFF.

This clonotype was observed a few times. The chain has TRBV6-2 or TRBV6-3 and TRBJ1-2, with 9 bases fitting TRBD1. V lost 6 bases to trimming and J lost 2 bases; unmatched junction nucleotides: 7. This CDR3 is 15 amino acids long. Germline V gene data show CDR1 as MNHEY and CDR2 as SVGEGT. CDR3 coding DNA: TGTGCCAGCAGCTACGGGACAGGGCGGAACTATGGCTACACCTTC. This sequence encodes CASSYGTGRNYGYTF.

In this sample, this clonotype turned up a few times. The rearrangement links TRBV7-2 to TRBJ2-7, with D possibly TRBD1 on 6 matching bases. V lost 5 bases and J 3 bases, leaving 14 bases between the germline ends. The germline gives CDR1 SGHTA, CDR2 FQGNSA. This CDR3 spans 14 amino acids. The CDR3 DNA sequence: TGTGCCAGCAGCCAGAGGGGGACACACTACGAGCAGTACTTC. Translating it yields CASSQRGTHYEQYF.

This clonotype was observed at least ten times. This rearrangement joins TRBV7-8 to TRBJ1-1; unclear D gene. V shed 5 bases and J shed 5 bases, with 9 bases lying between them. The CDR3 extends over 12 amino acids. In germline, CDR1 is SGHVS, CDR2 FQNEAQ. CDR3 region: CASSARWTEAFF. The CDR3 nucleotides are TGTGCCAGCAGCGCCCGTTGGACTGAAGCTTTCTTT.

This clonotype was detected many times. The chain joins TRBV28 to TRBJ1-2; the D is unclear. This CDR3 has 13 residues. The V end was cut by 7 bases, the J end by 2 bases, with 11 bases between. CDR1 and CDR2 from the germline V gene are MDHEN and SYDVKM. The CDR3 nucleotides read TGTGCCAGCATCCGCCAGAGCAACTATGGCTACACCTTC. It encodes CASIRQSNYGYTF.

The CDR3 sequence is CASSLESGRNTGELFF. In DNA form, the CDR3 reads TGTGCCAGCAGCTTGGAAAGCGGGAGAAACACCGGGGAGCTGTTTTTT. V and J are TRBV5-4 and TRBJ2-2; 8 bases agree with TRBD2. This CDR3 spans 16 amino acids. V was pared by 0 bases and J by 2 bases, with 3 bases of the junction left unmatched. The V gene's germline CDR1 is SGHNT and CDR2 YYREEE (reference sequence).

The chain links TRBV28 to TRBJ2-5; D may be TRBD2 (5 bases). V lost 6 bases and J 5 bases, leaving 22 bases between the germline ends. CDR1 is MDHEN and CDR2 is SYDVKM in the germline V gene. The CDR3 runs 16 residues. The CDR3 loop reads CASRTFRGTLRETQYF. Written as DNA, the CDR3 is TGTGCCAGCAGGACCTTCCGGGGAACCCTCCGCGAGACCCAGTACTTC.